This T cell receptor (beta chain) comes out of a study of shared clonotypes between healthy human individuals. The germline gives CDR1 SGHTA, CDR2 FQGTGA. The CDR3 is made up of 14 amino acids. Trimming pared 6 bases from V and 0 bases from J, leaving 9 bases between. At the deep level, the assay was run. In the original analysis: Filtering of immunoSEQ junctional sequences could not match full-length read filtering. Produced via immunoSEQ multiplex PCR; TCRdb's table is partial and in-frame only. Clonal size and the V and J genes are those of that table, whereas D and trimming came from the DNA. The sample records more than 2,000,000 clones, approximately 95% being singletons. This clone was observed a handful of times. Other nucleotide sequences from this sample produce the same CDR3.

This sequence joins TRBV7-3 and TRBJ2-1; no definite D call. The specimen sequenced was naive CD4+ T cells from PBMCs. Stated subset: CD45RA+ positively selected. This receptor was obtained from a man younger than 35 in good health. Some clones in this sample may be carry-over from other donors' samples. The CDR3 DNA sequence: TGTGCCAGCAGTCTGACGAGCTCCTACAATGAGCAGTTCTTC. This codes for CASSLTSSYNEQFF.